The clone carrying this T cell receptor (beta chain) has only one observation. Its antigen is undetermined. This entry is derived from a study of graft-versus-host responses after intestinal transplantation. Clones were read by immunoSEQ multiplex PCR, and TCRdb kept only the in-frame ones, dropping some. The sample shows about 70,000 clones, around 91% of them seen only once. This CDR3 comprises 16 residues. From germline, CDR1 is LNHNV and CDR2 YYDKDF (reference sequence). The V end lost 0 bases, the J end lost 0 bases, and 9 bases lay between the germline ends. Sequenced here: unstimulated CD8+ T cells sorted from spleen or lymph node cells, sampled before transplant. This rearrangement joins TRBV15 to TRBJ2-1; D is unclear. The sequence was obtained from a human donor who was the organ donor for an intestinal transplant. CDR3 amino acids: CATSRDRGSSYNEQFF. DNA of the CDR3: TGTGCCACCAGCAGAGATCGAGGAAGCTCCTACAATGAGCAGTTCTTC.